Reported below is one T cell receptor (beta chain). This sample was taken from a study of blood T cell repertoires in COVID-19. This table comes from immunoSEQ multiplex PCR, and its TCRdb copy is limited to in-frame clones, with some not included. The table shows some 250,000 clones, with over 85% occurring only once. Trimming cost V 7 bases and J 4 bases; bases outside gene matches: 3. Germline CDR1 reads KGHDR; CDR2 reads SFDVKD. The CDR3 covers 13 residues. This clonotype originated in a woman in her 30s with acute COVID-19. Sequencing input: PBMCs or T cells enriched from blood (not recorded which). This rearrangement joins TRBV24-1 to TRBJ2-1; 7 nucleotides line up with TRBD2. The CDR3 here is CATRAGEYNEQFF. The CDR3 DNA reads TGTGCCACCAGGGCGGGGGAATACAATGAGCAGTTCTTC.